This TCR beta chain was found in a study of blood T cell repertoires in COVID-19. The wider study: Material from acute and convalescent COVID-19 was sourced from the United States, Italy and Spain. Sample material is recorded as cDNA or gDNA derived from T cells, B-cell-depleted T cells, or PBMCs.

The CDR3 covers 15 residues. Germline V gene data show CDR1 as SGHNT and CDR2 as YENEEA. The trim removed 5 bases at V and 9 bases at J, leaving 11 bases unmatched. Per the authors' pipeline: Reference gene primer amplification in the assay estimated nucleated cell counts. TCRdb's table, derived via immunoSEQ multiplex PCR, lists solely in-frame clones and lacks some. From that table come the V and J calls and clone size; the DNA was used to work out D and trimming. This table has under 250,000 clones, 80% appearing once. The receptor's source is a woman in her seventies with acute or convalescent COVID-19. The specimen sequenced was peripheral blood. V is TRBV11-3 and J is TRBJ2-1; TRBD1 matches at 9 bases. The CDR3 DNA reads as TGTGCCAGCAGCGCCAGGGACAGGGAGGCTGGTGAGCAGTTCTTC. It is translated as CASSARDREAGEQFF.